The 23 T cell receptor beta chains below all came from one sample that was sequenced in a study of blood T cell repertoires in COVID-19. Data came from immunoSEQ multiplex PCR; TCRdb stores just in-frame clones and leaves some out. The table lists around 300,000 clones, about nine tenths of them singletons. The sample comprised PBMCs or T cells enriched from blood (not recorded which). The receptors come from a woman aged 40 to 50 who had recovered from COVID-19.

This chain joins TRBV6-2 or TRBV6-3 and TRBJ1-1, with D maybe TRBD1 (5 bases). The CDR3 extends over 16 amino acids. The V and J ends lost 3 bases and 2 bases respectively, with 16 bases between them. CDR1 and CDR2 (germline): MNHEY, SVGEGT. CDR3 DNA sequence: TGTGCCAGCAGTTATCAAAAAGGATGGGGCAACACTGAAGCTTTCTTT. Encoded protein: CASSYQKGWGNTEAFF.

This clone was seen a single time. V gene TRBV10-3 combines with J gene TRBJ2-7; 9 nucleotides align to TRBD2. The V segment lost 5 bases and the J segment 2 bases; nucleotides outside the gene matches: 10. This CDR3 has 16 amino acids. Germline values: CDR1 ENHRY, CDR2 SYGVKD. This CDR3 reads CAISYSDSGGPYEQYF. CDR3 sequence (DNA): TGTGCCATCAGTTATTCGGATAGCGGGGGCCCCTACGAGCAGTACTTC.

This clone was counted a single time. The chain employs TRBV7-2 and TRBJ1-6, with 9 bases fitting TRBD1. V trimming: 5 bases; J trimming: 3 bases; junction bases outside the gene matches: 5. The germline CDR1 and CDR2 sequences are SGHTA and FQGNSA. The CDR3 has 16 residues. CDR3 sequence reads: CASSPRTGDYNSPLHF. CDR3 sequence (DNA): TGTGCCAGCAGCCCCCGGACAGGGGACTATAATTCACCCCTCCACTTT.

V usage is TRBV5-1 and J usage is TRBJ2-7; TRBD1 matches 7 bases. The CDR3 loop spans 12 amino acids. Germline V gene lookup returns CDR1 SGHRS and CDR2 YFSETQ. V lost 3 bases and J lost 6; bases outside the gene matches: 3. The CDR3 coding sequence is TGCGCCAGCAGCTCTGACAGGGTCGAGCAGTACTTC. It encodes CASSSDRVEQYF. The full variable domain, rest sourced from reference TRBV5-1 and TRBJ2-7, is KAGVTQTPRYLIKTRGQQVTLSCSPISGHRSVSWYQQTPGQGLQFLFEYFSETQRNKGNFPGRFSGRQFSNSRSEMNVSTLELGDSALYLCASSSDRVEQYFGPGTRLTVT.

The gene calls are TRBV30 and TRBJ1-2; TRBD1 aligns across 7 bases. Trimming at V came to 1 base and at J to 6 bases, leaving 8 bases not matched to a gene. The CDR3 consists of 14 residues. Germline V gene lookup returns CDR1 GTSNPN and CDR2 SVGIG (reference sequence). Here the CDR3 reads CAWSGYPQGDGYTF. CDR3 bases: TGTGCCTGGAGTGGATATCCGCAGGGGGATGGCTACACCTTC.

The chain carries TRBV6-5 and TRBJ2-1; tentative D call: TRBD1 (6 bases). This CDR3 is built from 15 residues. Germline V gives CDR1 MNHEY, CDR2 SVGAGI. Trimming removed 7 bases at V and 4 bases at J, with 17 bases between. The CDR3 loop reads CASTGPRTVYNEQFF. The CDR3 nucleotides are TGTGCCAGCACCGGCCCGAGGACAGTTTACAATGAGCAGTTCTTC.

V and J are TRBV7-6 and TRBJ2-1; D is ambiguous. Deletions cut 1 base from V and 5 bases from J, with 12 bases between. CDR1 is SGHVS and CDR2 is FNYEAQ in the germline V gene. This CDR3 region has 15 residues. The CDR3 DNA reads as TGTGCCAGCAGCTTAGGCAACCAGGTTAACAATGAGCAGTTCTTC. This gives the protein CASSLGNQVNNEQFF. Full variable domain (rest looked up from reference TRBV7-6 and TRBJ2-1): GAGVSQSPRYKVTKRGQDVALRCDPISGHVSLYWYRQALGQGPEFLTYFNYEAQQDKSGLPNDRFSAERPEGSISTLTIQRTEQRDSAMYRCASSLGNQVNNEQFFGPGTRLTVL.

The chain joins TRBV4-2 to TRBJ1-2, with D tentatively TRBD1 (6 bases). The V gene's germline CDR1 is LGHNA and CDR2 YNFKEQ. The CDR3 totals 16 residues. V gave up 0 bases and J gave up 3 bases, with 14 bases separating them. Written as DNA, the CDR3 is TGTGCCAGCAGCCAAGAGAAGAGGGACACCCACTATGGCTACACCTTC. Its translation is CASSQEKRDTHYGYTF.

This chain links TRBV2 with TRBJ1-1, with D possibly being TRBD1 (5 bases). Germline CDR1 and CDR2: SNHLY and FYNNEI. The CDR3 consists of 15 residues. Trimming took off 1 base at V and 3 bases at J, with 12 bases between the two ends. For the CDR3, the DNA is TGTGCCAGCAGTGAAGAATCCTCGGGGGACACTGAAGCTTTCTTT. It yields the protein CASSEESSGDTEAFF.

Remarks on this clone: Other DNA sequences in this specimen translate into the identical CDR3. The chain couples TRBV18 to TRBJ1-5; D is uncertain. The germline V gene has CDR1 KGHSH and CDR2 LQKENI. Trimming shortened V by 2 bases and J by 1 base, and 6 bases separated the two germline ends. The CDR3 has 14 amino acids. The CDR3 region is CASSPSGSNQPQHF. Here the CDR3 DNA reads TGTGCCAGCTCACCATCGGGGAGCAATCAGCCCCAGCATTTT.

CDR3 in amino acids: CASSQSRSTEQFF. CDR3 nucleotides: TGTGCCAGCAGCCAGTCTAGGTCTACTGAGCAGTTCTTC. The chain is built from TRBV4-2 and TRBJ2-1; D unresolved. CDR1 LGHNA and CDR2 YNFKEQ come from the germline V gene. V was shortened by 3 bases and J by 9 bases, with 12 bases between the two germline ends. This CDR3 comprises 13 residues.

This rearrangement joins TRBV18 to TRBJ2-1; 7 nucleotides line up with TRBD2. CDR1 is KGHSH, CDR2 LQKENI, per germline. V lost 1 base and J lost 7; bases outside the gene matches: 7. This CDR3 is 15 amino acids long. The CDR3 nucleotides are TGTGCCAGCTCACCACGGAGCGGGATTGAGAATGAGCAGTTCTTC. Amino acids: CASSPRSGIENEQFF.

The gene calls are TRBV5-1 and TRBJ2-7; TRBD1 matches at 7 bases. Germline V CDR1 and CDR2: SGHRS, YFSETQ. This CDR3 spans 14 amino acids. V was clipped by 0 bases and J by 2 bases; unmatched bases: 2. CDR3 amino acids: CASSLAGQAYEQYF. The CDR3 coding sequence is TGCGCCAGCAGCTTGGCCGGACAGGCCTACGAGCAGTACTTC.

The chain is built from TRBV3-1 (or the pseudogene TRBV3-2) and TRBJ2-1, with a tentative D call TRBD2 (5 bases). With 1 base removed from V and 6 bases from J, the gap between germline ends came to 13 bases. CDR1 is LGHDT, CDR2 YNNKEL, per germline (reference sequence). The CDR3 loop spans 15 amino acids. The CDR3 DNA sequence: TGTGCCAGCAGCCAAGCACTAGACGACTCCAATGAGCAGTTCTTC. Translated, it gives CASSQALDDSNEQFF.

This chain links TRBV2 with TRBJ1-6; a possible D gene is TRBD1 (6 bases). CDR3 length equals 13 residues. Between the trimmed V and J ends, which lost 5 bases and 10 bases, there was a span of 12 bases. The germline V gene has CDR1 SNHLY and CDR2 FYNNEI. The CDR3 is CASSRDTQSPLHF. The CDR3 DNA reads as TGTGCCAGCAGTCGGGACACTCAATCACCCCTCCACTTT. Using reference TRBV2 and TRBJ1-6 for the parts outside the CDR3, the full variable domain is EPEVTQTPSHQVTQMGQEVILRCVPISNHLYFYWYRQILGQKVEFLVSFYNNEISEKSEIFDDQFSVERPDGSNFTLKIRSTKLEDSAMYFCASSRDTQSPLHFGNGTRLTVT.

The J gene is TRBJ2-7, the V gene TRBV7-2; maybe TRBD2 (6 bases). This CDR3 has 15 amino acids. Germline V gene lookup returns CDR1 SGHTA and CDR2 FQGNSA. Trimming took 4 bases from V and 1 from J, leaving 14 bases between them. Here the CDR3 reads CASSSLGSMSYEQYF. The DNA of the CDR3 is TGTGCCAGCAGCTCCCTCGGGAGTATGTCCTACGAGCAGTACTTC. The full variable domain, its missing parts supplied by reference TRBV7-2 and TRBJ2-7, is GAGVSQSPSNKVTEKGKDVELRCDPISGHTALYWYRQSLGQGLEFLIYFQGNSAPDKSGLPSDRFSAERTGGSVSTLTIQRTQQEDSAVYLCASSSLGSMSYEQYFGPGTRLTVT.

The V call is TRBV21-1, the J call TRBJ2-7; the table's D call, TRBD1, has no DNA check behind it. TRBV21-1 is assigned pseudogene status. The CDR3 sequence is 14 residues long. The CDR3 region has the DNA TGTGCCAGCAGCATATACGGCAGGGCCCACGAGCAGTACTTC. Amino acids: CASSIYGRAHEQYF.

The chain uses TRBV21-1 and TRBJ1-2. TRBV21-1 counts as a pseudogene. This CDR3 has 16 residues. This CDR3 reads CAPTYFRRQPHYGYTF. The CDR3 bases are TGTGCCCCTACTTATTTCAGGAGGCAGCCCCACTATGGCTACACCTTC.

This rearrangement joins TRBV19 to TRBJ1-1, with 8 bases identical to TRBD1. CDR1 and CDR2 (germline): LNHDA, SQIVND (reference sequence). The CDR3 length is 13 residues. Trimming removed 3 bases from V and 7 bases from J; junction bases left unmatched: 4. This CDR3 is CASSIGTGIEAFF. CDR3 nucleotide sequence: TGTGCCAGTAGTATCGGGACAGGTATTGAAGCTTTCTTT.

The CDR3 DNA reads as TGTGCCTGGAGGACAGGGGCCTACGAGCAGTACTTC. It encodes CAWRTGAYEQYF. The J gene is TRBJ2-7, the V gene TRBV30, with 8 positions matching TRBD1. J gave up 2 bases and V 3 bases, and 0 bases lay outside the gene matches. Germline V gives CDR1 GTSNPN, CDR2 SVGIG (reference sequence). The CDR3 consists of 12 residues.

The chain couples TRBV19 to TRBJ1-5, with D hard to call. The CDR3 length is 15 residues. Trimming cost V 5 bases and J 0 bases, with 11 bases left between them. The V gene's germline CDR1 is LNHDA and CDR2 SQIVND (reference sequence). The CDR3 nucleotides are TGTGCCAGTAGTTCCGAGGGCCATAGCAATCAGCCCCAGCATTTT. Amino acid sequence: CASSSEGHSNQPQHF.

The chain uses TRBV25-1 and TRBJ1-4, with D possibly TRBD1 on 5 matching bases. The CDR3 is made up of 16 amino acids. The V gene lost 5 bases and the J gene lost 4 bases, with 17 bases spanning the gap. Germline V CDR1 and CDR2: MGHDK, SYGVNS. Here the CDR3 DNA reads TGTGCCAGCAGTCTCACCCTGGGACTCTTTAATGAAAAACTGTTTTTT. It encodes CASSLTLGLFNEKLFF.

The chain employs TRBV10-3 and TRBJ1-6; tentative D call: TRBD1 (6 bases). The length of the CDR3 is 13 residues. Trimming took off 8 bases at V and 7 bases at J, with 12 bases between the two ends. CDR1 and CDR2 from the germline V gene are ENHRY and SYGVKD. DNA for the CDR3: TGTGCCATCTCAGAAAGGGGGAATTCACCCCTCCACTTT. This sequence encodes CAISERGNSPLHF.